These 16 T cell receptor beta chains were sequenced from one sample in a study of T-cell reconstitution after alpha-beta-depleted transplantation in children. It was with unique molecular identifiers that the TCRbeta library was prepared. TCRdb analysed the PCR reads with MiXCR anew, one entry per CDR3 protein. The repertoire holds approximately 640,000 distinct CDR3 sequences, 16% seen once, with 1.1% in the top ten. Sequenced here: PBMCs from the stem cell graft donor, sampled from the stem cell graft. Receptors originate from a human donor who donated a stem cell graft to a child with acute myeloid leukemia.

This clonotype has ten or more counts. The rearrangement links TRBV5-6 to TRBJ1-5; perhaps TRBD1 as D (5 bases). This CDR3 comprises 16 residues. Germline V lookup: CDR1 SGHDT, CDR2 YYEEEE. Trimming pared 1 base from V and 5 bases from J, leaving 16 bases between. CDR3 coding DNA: TGTGCCAGCAGCTTGACCGGGCAGGGCCTTGATCAGCCCCAGCATTTT. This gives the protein CASSLTGQGLDQPQHF.

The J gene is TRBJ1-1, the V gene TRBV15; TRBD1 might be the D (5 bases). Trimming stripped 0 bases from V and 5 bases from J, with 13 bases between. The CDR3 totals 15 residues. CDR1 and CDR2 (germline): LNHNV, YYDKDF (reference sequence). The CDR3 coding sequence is TGTGCCACCAGCAGAGAGGCAGGGAGCCTGACTGAAGCTTTCTTT. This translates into CATSREAGSLTEAFF.

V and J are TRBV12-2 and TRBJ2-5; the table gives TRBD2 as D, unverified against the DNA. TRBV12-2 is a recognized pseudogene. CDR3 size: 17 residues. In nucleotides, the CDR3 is TGTGCAAGTCTGAGCAGTTGGATGGCCCCCCCATGGGAGACCCAGTACTTC. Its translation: CASLSSWMAPPWETQYF.

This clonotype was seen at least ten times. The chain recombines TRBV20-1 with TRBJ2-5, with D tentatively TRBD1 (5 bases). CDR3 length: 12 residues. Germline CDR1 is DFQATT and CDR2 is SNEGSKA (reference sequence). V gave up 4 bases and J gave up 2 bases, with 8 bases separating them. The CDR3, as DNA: TGCAGTGCTATCAGACAGCAAGAGACCCAGTACTTC. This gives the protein CSAIRQQETQYF.

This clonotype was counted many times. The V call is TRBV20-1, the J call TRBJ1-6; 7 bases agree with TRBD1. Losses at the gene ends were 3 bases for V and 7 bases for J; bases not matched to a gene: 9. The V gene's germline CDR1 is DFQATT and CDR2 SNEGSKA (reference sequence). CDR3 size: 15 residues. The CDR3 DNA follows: TGCAGTGCTAGGGAGGGACAGATCAGGAATTCACCCCTCCACTTT. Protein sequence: CSAREGQIRNSPLHF.

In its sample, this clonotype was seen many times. In nucleotides, the CDR3 is TGTGCCAGCAGCTTAGTGGGGCAGCCCTATGGCTACACCTTC. It yields the protein CASSLVGQPYGYTF. The genes are TRBV7-2 and TRBJ1-2, with D perhaps matching TRBD1 (5 bases). There are 14 residues in the CDR3. CDR1 and CDR2 from the germline V gene are SGHTA and FQGNSA. V was clipped by 1 base and J by 4 bases, with 10 bases between them.

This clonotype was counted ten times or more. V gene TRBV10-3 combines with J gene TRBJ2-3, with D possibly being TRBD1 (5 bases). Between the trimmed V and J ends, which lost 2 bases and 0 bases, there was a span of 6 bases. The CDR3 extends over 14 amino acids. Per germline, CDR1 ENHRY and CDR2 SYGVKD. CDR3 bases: TGTGCCATCAGTGAGGGACAAAGCACAGATACGCAGTATTTT. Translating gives CAISEGQSTDTQYF.

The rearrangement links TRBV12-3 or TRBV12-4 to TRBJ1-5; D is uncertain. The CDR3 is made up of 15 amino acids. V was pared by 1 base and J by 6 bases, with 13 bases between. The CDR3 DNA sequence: TGTGCCAGCAGTTTAGAATACCGGATTGGTCAGCCCCAGCATTTT. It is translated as CASSLEYRIGQPQHF.

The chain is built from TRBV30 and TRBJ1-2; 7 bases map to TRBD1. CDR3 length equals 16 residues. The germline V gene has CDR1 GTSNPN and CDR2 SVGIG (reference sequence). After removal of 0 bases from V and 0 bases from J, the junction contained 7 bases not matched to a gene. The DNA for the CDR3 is TGTGCCTGGAGTGTTTACGGGACAGAGCCTAACTATGGCTACACCTTC. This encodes CAWSVYGTEPNYGYTF.

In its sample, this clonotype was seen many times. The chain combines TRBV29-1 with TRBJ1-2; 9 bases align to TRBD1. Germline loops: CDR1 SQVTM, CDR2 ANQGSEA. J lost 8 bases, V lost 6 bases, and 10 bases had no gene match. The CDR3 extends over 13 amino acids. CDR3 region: CSVVDRGAEGYTF. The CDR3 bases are TGCAGCGTCGTAGACAGGGGGGCAGAAGGCTACACCTTC.

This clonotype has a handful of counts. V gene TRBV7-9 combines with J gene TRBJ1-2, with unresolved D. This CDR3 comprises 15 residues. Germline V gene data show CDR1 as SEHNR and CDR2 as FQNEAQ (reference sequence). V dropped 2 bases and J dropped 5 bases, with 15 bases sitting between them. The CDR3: CASSLLGTEEYGYTF. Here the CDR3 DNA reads TGTGCCAGCAGCTTATTGGGCACGGAGGAGTATGGCTACACCTTC.

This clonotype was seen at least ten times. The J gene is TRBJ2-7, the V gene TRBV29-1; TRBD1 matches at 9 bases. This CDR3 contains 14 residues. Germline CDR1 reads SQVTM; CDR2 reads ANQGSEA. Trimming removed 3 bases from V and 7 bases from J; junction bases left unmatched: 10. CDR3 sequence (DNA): TGCAGCGTTGATCCGGGACAGGGAATCAGGGAGCAGTACTTC. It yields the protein CSVDPGQGIREQYF.

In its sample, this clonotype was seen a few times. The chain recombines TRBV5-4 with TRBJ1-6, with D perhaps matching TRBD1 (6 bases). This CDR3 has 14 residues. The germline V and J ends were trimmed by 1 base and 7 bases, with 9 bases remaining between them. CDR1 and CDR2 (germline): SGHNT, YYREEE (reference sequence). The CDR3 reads CASSLTTGNSPLHF. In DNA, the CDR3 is TGTGCCAGCAGCTTGACCACAGGGAATTCACCCCTCCACTTT.

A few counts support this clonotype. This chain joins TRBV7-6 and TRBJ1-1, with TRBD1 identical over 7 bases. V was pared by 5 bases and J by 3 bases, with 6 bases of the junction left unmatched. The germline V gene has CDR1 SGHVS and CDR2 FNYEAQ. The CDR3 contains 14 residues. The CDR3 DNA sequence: TGTGCCAGCAGCCCAGGGGGTCCGGACACTGAAGCTTTCTTT. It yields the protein CASSPGGPDTEAFF.

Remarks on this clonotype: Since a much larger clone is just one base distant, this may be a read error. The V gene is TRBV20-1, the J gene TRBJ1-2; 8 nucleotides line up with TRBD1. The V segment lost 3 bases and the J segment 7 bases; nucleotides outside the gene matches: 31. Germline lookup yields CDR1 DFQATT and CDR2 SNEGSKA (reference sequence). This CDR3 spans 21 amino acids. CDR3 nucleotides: TGCAGTGCTAGTTACATCCCGGGACAGGTAAATTCGCGCTGGTTCGACTGTGGCTACACCTTC. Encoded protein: CSASYIPGQVNSRWFDCGYTF.

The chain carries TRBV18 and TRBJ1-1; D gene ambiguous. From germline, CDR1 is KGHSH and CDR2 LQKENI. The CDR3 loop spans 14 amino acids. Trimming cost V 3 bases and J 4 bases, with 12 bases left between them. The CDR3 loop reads CASSPVSRGTEAFF. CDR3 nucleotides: TGTGCCAGCTCACCTGTATCACGCGGCACTGAAGCTTTCTTT.